This TCR beta chain was recovered during a study of spatial heterogeneity in lung cancer (dated by TCRdb to between 2018 and 2020). Looking at the study overall: More beta-chain than alpha-chain transcripts were consistently detected, likely reflecting higher beta-chain transcript abundance. In the raw uncorrected reads, each unique combination of TCR and UMI appeared more than ten times on average. In non-small cell lung cancer, the study made a quantitative comparison of TCR alpha and beta repertoires among multiple tumor regions, matched nontumor lung and blood. TCR repertoire features were related to nonsynonymous mutation counts determined by whole-exome sequencing of tumor tissue. Both alpha and beta chains were TCR-sequenced in samples taken at surgery, namely 220 tumor regions, around 64 matched nontumor lung samples and over 55 PBMC samples. General study outcomes and caveats: Ubiquitous expanded tumor TCRs were found in blood more often at tumor resection than at routine follow-up. Confirming at a functional level the hypothesis that regional TCRs recognize regional mutations was considered to require additional single-cell paired TCR alpha and beta sequencing.

The method was 5' RACE. Instrument on record: NextSeq 500. The TCR library protocol attached a unique molecular identifier to each TCR cDNA molecule to allow correction of PCR and sequencing errors. As for the original processing: TCR identification, UMI-based error correction and CDR3 extraction were performed with Decombinator tools. TCRs above a frequency of 2 per 1,000, corresponding to the top 1% of the tumor frequency distribution, were defined as expanded. Rényi diversity was computed with the R vegan package after subsampling each repertoire 100 times to 5,000 TCRs. CDR3 similarity networks were built from amino acid triplet string-kernel similarity, with CDR3s being connected when pairwise similarity was above 0.82. TCRdb handled the public reads itself, with Q25 trimming in fastp and clone calling in MiXCR, and kept productive beta chains. Identical CDR3 protein sequences are pooled into one entry, listed with their most common genes and DNA. In this record, the V and J calls reflect TCRdb's handling and not the investigators' own analysis. A total of 80,000 to 95,000 distinct CDR3 sequences appear in this sample, roughly 10% of them only once. Clones ranked in the top ten supply 6.9% of the sample.

This specimen's time point label, per the study, means: sample taken at primary tumor resection. Without any cell sorting, TCR sequencing was performed on whole RNA extracted either from tumor and nontumor lung tissue or from cryopreserved PBMC samples. The donors were about 71 patients from the lung TRACERx cohort who had early-stage, untreated non-small cell lung cancer. Only patients for whom sufficient RNA was available from at least two tumor regions were selected for TCR sequencing. This clonotype has just a few counts. Its antigen is still unknown. The input lacks base qualities; no much larger clone sits a single base away. This sequence originates from a male donor with early-stage non-small cell lung cancer. The specimen comprised PBMCs, sampled at surgery.

The CDR3: CASSGLEADTQYF. In nucleotide form, the sequence is TGTGCCAGCAGCGGACTAGAAGCAGATACGCAGTATTTT. Recombination connected TRBV4-2 to TRBJ2-3; TRBD2 agrees with 7 junctional bases. CDR1 LGHNA and CDR2 YNFKEQ are derived from the germline V gene. There are 13 amino acids in the CDR3, from cysteine to phenylalanine inclusive. This entry keeps only the CDR3 DNA: 39 bases, framed from base 1. Relative to germline, V is missing 5 bases and J is missing 4 bases, with 3 bases of the junction outside any gene match.